Included here is one T cell receptor (beta chain) sequence, with context. The sample belongs to a study of blood T cell repertoires in COVID-19. Per the authors' pipeline: It was from reference gene primer amplification that nucleated cell counts were estimated. Measured with immunoSEQ multiplex PCR; TCRdb has only the in-frame clones, and not every one. The DNA gave D and trimming, while V, J and clone size come from that table. There are roughly 220,000 clones in the sample; roughly 89% occur only once, and 2.2% lies in the top ten. The V and J ends lost 11 bases and 3 bases respectively, with 16 bases between them. The CDR3 consists of 13 residues. Per germline, CDR1 SNHLY and CDR2 FYNNEI.

The sequence was collected from a young man who had recovered from COVID-19. Sequencing was carried out using peripheral blood. J is TRBJ1-1 and V is TRBV2; D perhaps matches TRBD1 (5 bases). CDR3 residues: CAVEKGLYTEAFF. CDR3 in DNA: TGTGCCGTAGAGAAGGGGCTATACACTGAAGCTTTCTTT.